Presented here are 20 T cell receptor beta chains from one specimen sequenced in a study of tumor-infiltrating lymphocytes in localized non-small cell lung cancer (dated by TCRdb to the early 2020s). The library was obtained by the immunoSEQ multiplex PCR assay. Held by TCRdb, this immuneACCESS table contains in-frame sequences only and omits some clones. Under half of the omission traces to an unresolved V gene where checked; the cause of the rest is unknown. Here the sample has around 23,000 clones; around 78% occur a single time. 5.5% to 7.5% of the sample goes to the ten largest clones. Specimen: lung tumor tissue. The receptors shown here come from a human donor with non-small cell lung cancer.

In its sample, this clone ranks as medium-sized. Other nucleotide sequences in the sample specify the same CDR3. The chain has TRBV5-1 and TRBJ2-3; D possibly corresponds to TRBD2 (7 bases). The CDR3 spans 15 residues. V was trimmed by 0 bases and J by 0 bases, leaving 8 bases between them. Germline V gene sequence: CDR1 SGHRS, CDR2 YFSETQ. Here the CDR3 reads CASSLGGGSTDTQYF. In DNA, the CDR3 is TGCGCCAGCAGCTTGGGGGGGGGCAGCACAGATACGCAGTATTTT. The full variable domain, its missing parts supplied by reference TRBV5-1 and TRBJ2-3, is KAGVTQTPRYLIKTRGQQVTLSCSPISGHRSVSWYQQTPGQGLQFLFEYFSETQRNKGNFPGRFSGRQFSNSRSEMNVSTLELGDSALYLCASSLGGGSTDTQYFGPGTRLTVL.

The chain combines TRBV5-6 with TRBJ1-2; no reliable D call. The CDR3 contains 13 residues. From germline, CDR1 is SGHDT and CDR2 YYEEEE. V lost 0 bases and J 4 bases, leaving 7 bases between the germline ends. CDR3 amino acids: CASSLANGYGYTF. The CDR3 nucleotides are TGTGCCAGCAGCTTGGCCAACGGCTATGGCTACACCTTC.

In DNA form, the CDR3 reads TGTGCCAGCAGTTTGGCTGGGGCCAACGTCCTGACTTTC. Translating it yields CASSLAGANVLTF. The chain carries TRBV28 and TRBJ2-6, with D uncertain. Per germline, CDR1 MDHEN and CDR2 SYDVKM. The CDR3 is 13 residues long. Trimming removed 3 bases from V and 2 bases from J, with 2 bases in between.

The rearrangement links TRBV9 to TRBJ2-7; the D is unclear. Germline V gene data show CDR1 as SGDLS and CDR2 as YYNGEE. This CDR3 region has 15 residues. The V end was cut by 3 bases, the J end by 0 bases, with 13 bases between. CDR3 sequence: CASSAEPRSSYEQYF. In nucleotides, the CDR3 is TGTGCCAGCAGCGCCGAACCCCGAAGCTCCTACGAGCAGTACTTC.

This clone turned up a few times. The sample has other DNA sequences that encode this CDR3 too. The chain couples TRBV5-1 to TRBJ1-2; 9 positions match TRBD1. This CDR3 is built from 13 residues. Germline loops: CDR1 SGHRS, CDR2 YFSETQ. V was clipped by 2 bases and J by 6 bases; unmatched bases: 2. The chain's CDR3 is CASSFRDRDGYTF. CDR3 in DNA: TGCGCCAGCAGCTTTCGGGACAGGGATGGCTACACCTTC.

The CDR3 DNA is TGTGCCAGCAGCCCCCGGGGGACAGCGCTCTCCTACGAGCAGTACTTC. Protein product: CASSPRGTALSYEQYF. V and J are TRBV5-4 and TRBJ2-7, with a weak D call TRBD1 (7 bases). V was clipped by 4 bases and J by 0 bases, with 17 bases between them. Germline V CDR1 and CDR2: SGHNT, YYREEE (reference sequence). The CDR3 consists of 16 residues.

The CDR3 loop reads CASSITSGGANTQYF. Written as DNA, the CDR3 is TGTGCCAGCAGTATAACTAGCGGGGGGGCCAATACGCAGTATTTT. The chain carries TRBV5-5 and TRBJ2-3; 13 nucleotides line up with TRBD2. J lost 7 bases, V lost 5 bases, and 7 bases had no gene match. Germline-derived CDR1 and CDR2 are SGHKS and YYEKEE (reference sequence). The CDR3 contains 15 residues.

This clone was counted a single time. V usage is TRBV28 and J usage is TRBJ1-2; D not resolved. V lost 6 bases and J 2 bases, leaving 10 bases between the germline ends. Germline CDR1 is MDHEN and CDR2 is SYDVKM. The CDR3 runs to 13 residues. The CDR3 protein is CASRRQRNYGYTF. CDR3 in DNA: TGTGCCAGCAGGCGACAAAGGAACTATGGCTACACCTTC.

V is TRBV5-1 and J is TRBJ2-7, with D possibly TRBD2 on 5 matching bases. CDR3 length: 12 amino acids. V lost 4 bases and J 3 bases, leaving 8 bases between the germline ends. CDR1 and CDR2 (germline): SGHRS, YFSETQ. CDR3 sequence: CASSPRGYEQYF. The CDR3 nucleotides read TGCGCCAGCAGCCCCCGGGGCTACGAGCAGTACTTC.

This sequence joins TRBV6-5 and TRBJ1-3; TRBD1 might be the D (5 bases). From germline, CDR1 is MNHEY and CDR2 SVGAGI. The CDR3 is 13 residues long. The V end was cut by 8 bases, the J end by 4 bases, with 12 bases between. CDR3 in amino acids: CASSRGYGNTIYF. The CDR3 bases are TGTGCCAGCTCAAGGGGTTACGGAAACACCATATATTTT.

This chain joins TRBV5-6 and TRBJ2-7; 8 bases agree with TRBD1. This CDR3 has 17 residues. The germline V gene encodes CDR1 SGHDT and CDR2 YYEEEE. With 4 bases clipped from V and 3 bases from J, the junction kept 15 bases outside the gene matches. CDR3 in amino acids: CASSPGQGGLVIYEQYF. The CDR3 region has the DNA TGTGCCAGCAGCCCTGGACAGGGAGGATTGGTAATCTACGAGCAGTACTTC. The variable domain in full, with the rest retrieved from reference TRBV5-6 and TRBJ2-7, is DAGVTQSPTHLIKTRGQQVTLRCSPKSGHDTVSWYQQALGQGPQFIFQYYEEEERQRGNFPDRFSGHQFPNYSSELNVNALLLGDSALYLCASSPGQGGLVIYEQYFGPGTRLTVT.

The rearrangement links TRBV5-6 to TRBJ2-1, with D hard to call. CDR1 SGHDT and CDR2 YYEEEE come from the germline V gene. Deletions cut 4 bases from V and 11 bases from J, with 10 bases between. The length of the CDR3 is 11 residues. The CDR3 region has the DNA TGTGCCAGCAGCGTCGCTAATCAGCAGTTCTTC. Translation: CASSVANQQFF.

The chain links TRBV5-1 to TRBJ1-5; no reliable D call. This CDR3 spans 13 amino acids. Germline CDR1 SGHRS, CDR2 YFSETQ. V was pared by 5 bases and J by 0 bases, with 6 bases between. CDR3 loop: CASRADSNQPQHF. CDR3 nucleotides: TGCGCCAGCAGGGCAGATAGCAATCAGCCCCAGCATTTT.

V gene TRBV10-2 combines with J gene TRBJ1-1; TRBD1 matches 10 bases. The V gene end was trimmed by 7 bases and the J gene end by 6 bases; junction bases not matched to a gene: 8. CDR1 and CDR2 (germline): WSHSY, SAAADI. CDR3 length: 14 residues. In DNA form, the CDR3 reads TGCGCCAGCACTTGGGACAGGGGTTTGTCTGAAGCTTTCTTT. Its protein is CASTWDRGLSEAFF.

The V and J genes are TRBV5-4 and TRBJ1-2, with 8 bases lining up with TRBD1. The CDR3 runs 16 residues. Germline CDR1 is SGHNT and CDR2 is YYREEE (reference sequence). J lost 1 base, V lost 4 bases, and 9 bases had no gene match. CDR3 protein: CASSPRPGQGNYGYTF. As DNA, the CDR3 is TGTGCCAGCAGCCCCAGACCTGGACAGGGTAACTATGGCTACACCTTC.

The V and J genes are TRBV5-5 and TRBJ2-7; D gene unclear. V was pared by 0 bases and J by 3 bases, with 13 bases between. Germline loops: CDR1 SGHKS, CDR2 YYEKEE (reference sequence). The CDR3 has 15 residues. CDR3 amino acids: CASSLDGQARYEQYF. The CDR3 DNA reads TGTGCCAGCAGCTTGGATGGCCAGGCCCGCTACGAGCAGTACTTC.

The chain combines TRBV5-1 with TRBJ2-7, with D maybe TRBD1 (6 bases). Germline V gives CDR1 SGHRS, CDR2 YFSETQ. CDR3 length: 14 amino acids. Trimming shortened V by 4 bases and J by 4 bases, and 15 bases separated the two germline ends. The CDR3 spells CASSTTGHTYEQYF. The CDR3 DNA follows: TGCGCCAGCAGCACCACGGGACACACGTACGAGCAGTACTTC.

V gene TRBV5-6 combines with J gene TRBJ2-2; D not certain. V lost 0 bases and J 7 bases, leaving 7 bases between the germline ends. Germline values: CDR1 SGHDT, CDR2 YYEEEE. This CDR3 is built from 13 residues. CDR3 nucleotides: TGTGCCAGCAGCTTGGGCAGATACGGGGAGCTGTTTTTT. Translating it yields CASSLGRYGELFF.

The chain couples TRBV10-1 to TRBJ1-5, with D perhaps matching TRBD1 (5 bases). Germline V gene sequence: CDR1 WNHNN, CDR2 SYGVQD (reference sequence). The CDR3 has 12 amino acids. V dropped 9 bases and J dropped 7 bases, with 13 bases sitting between them. The CDR3 region is CARAQGSQPQHF. CDR3 nucleotides: TGCGCCAGGGCCCAGGGTTCCCAGCCCCAGCATTTT.

V is TRBV5-1 and J is TRBJ1-2; D unclear. CDR3 length: 13 amino acids. V lost 3 bases and J lost 6, with 12 bases in between. Germline V gene lookup returns CDR1 SGHRS and CDR2 YFSETQ. The CDR3 protein is CASSWTIGHGYTF. Here the CDR3 DNA reads TGCGCCAGCAGCTGGACCATAGGGCATGGCTACACCTTC.